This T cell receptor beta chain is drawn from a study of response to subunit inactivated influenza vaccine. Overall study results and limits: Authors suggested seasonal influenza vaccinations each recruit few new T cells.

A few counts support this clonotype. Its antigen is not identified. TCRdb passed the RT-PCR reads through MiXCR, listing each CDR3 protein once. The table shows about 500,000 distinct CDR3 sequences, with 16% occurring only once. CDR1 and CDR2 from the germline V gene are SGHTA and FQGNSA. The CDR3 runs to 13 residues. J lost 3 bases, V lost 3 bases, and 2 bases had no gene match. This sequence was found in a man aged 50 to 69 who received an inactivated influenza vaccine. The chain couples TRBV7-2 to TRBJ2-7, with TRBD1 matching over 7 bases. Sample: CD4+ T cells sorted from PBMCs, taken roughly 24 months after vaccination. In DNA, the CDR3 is TGTGCCAGCAGCTTGAACAGGGGCTACGAGCAGTACTTC. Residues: CASSLNRGYEQYF.